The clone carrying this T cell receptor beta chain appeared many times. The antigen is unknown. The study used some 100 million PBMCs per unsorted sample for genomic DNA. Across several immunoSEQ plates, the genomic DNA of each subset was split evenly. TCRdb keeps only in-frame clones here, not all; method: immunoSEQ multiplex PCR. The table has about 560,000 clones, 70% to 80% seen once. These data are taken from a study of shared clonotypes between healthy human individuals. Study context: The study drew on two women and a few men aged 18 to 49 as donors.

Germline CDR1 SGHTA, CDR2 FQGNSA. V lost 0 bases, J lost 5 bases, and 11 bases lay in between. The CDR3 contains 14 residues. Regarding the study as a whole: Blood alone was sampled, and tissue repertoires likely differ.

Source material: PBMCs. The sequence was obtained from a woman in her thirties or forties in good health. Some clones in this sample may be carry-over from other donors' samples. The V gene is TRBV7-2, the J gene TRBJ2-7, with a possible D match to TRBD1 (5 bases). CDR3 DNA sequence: TGTGCCAGCAGCTTAGCGGGGCCTGCCCACGAGCAGTACTTC. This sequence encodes CASSLAGPAHEQYF.